This record covers a single T cell receptor (beta chain). The antigen remains undetermined. This sample was included in a study of shared clonotypes between healthy human individuals. Findings and limits, study-wide: Among donors, clonotype sharing was expected to be affected by sequencing depth. There were few donors, and this limited the genetic and exposure-history diversity represented.

The length of the CDR3 is 13 residues. V was cut by 5 bases and J by 3 bases, with 11 bases left in between. The germline V gene has CDR1 SQVTM and CDR2 ANQGSEA. The team ran DNA from unsorted PBMCs on ten immunoSEQ deep assay plates for sequencing. Produced via immunoSEQ multiplex PCR; TCRdb's table is partial and in-frame only. The repertoire includes hundreds of thousands of clones, about 76% of them detected once, and under 15% sits in the top ten. Sequenced material: PBMCs. This sequence originates from a woman in her thirties or forties in good health. Some clones in this sample may be carry-over from other donors' samples. V and J are TRBV29-1 and TRBJ2-1; D unclear. The CDR3 nucleotides read TGCAGCGTTTGCGACAACTTCTACAATGAGCAGTTCTTC. Encoded protein: CSVCDNFYNEQFF.